The clone carrying this TCR beta chain was seen a handful of times. The data originate from a study of blood T cell repertoires in COVID-19. Study at large: Sample material is recorded as cDNA or gDNA derived from T cells, B-cell-depleted T cells, or PBMCs.

In the original processing: Cell counts per sample came from amplifying reference gene primers. The repertoire was sequenced with immunoSEQ multiplex PCR; TCRdb's copy has only in-frame clones and lacks some. Clone size and V and J calls were adopted from that table, with D and trimming inferred from the DNA. This sample has approximately 220,000 clones; 75% to 90% occur once, and the top ten carry roughly 0.69%. The CDR3 totals 17 residues. V was cut by 4 bases and J by 2 bases, with 18 bases left in between. Germline V gene sequence: CDR1 SGHTA, CDR2 FQGTGA. This clonotype originated in a man aged 35-49 years with acute or convalescent COVID-19. The chain joins TRBV7-3 to TRBJ2-1; possibly TRBD2 for D (7 bases). Material: peripheral blood. In nucleotides, the CDR3 is TGTGCCAGCAGCTCAAATAGGGGGGGAGGAACCTACAATGAGCAGTTCTTC. Amino acids: CASSSNRGGGTYNEQFF.